The 23 T cell receptor beta chains below all came from one sample that was sequenced in a study of cytomegalovirus exposure and HLA in healthy donors. PCR amplification relied on 60 Vbeta primers (plus 13 Jbeta primers). The repertoire was sequenced with immunoSEQ multiplex PCR; TCRdb's copy has only in-frame clones and lacks some. This table holds tens of thousands of clones, about four fifths found once. The sample comprised PBMCs. The receptors derive from a woman aged 30 to 39 in good health and CMV-seronegative.

This clone turned up a few times. The chain employs TRBV27 and TRBJ1-2; no firm D call. The CDR3 is made up of 12 amino acids. Germline CDR1 MNHEY, CDR2 SMNVEV (reference sequence). Trimming left V 2 bases short and J 4 bases short, with 5 bases between. The chain's CDR3 is CASSLQVYGYTF. The CDR3 DNA is TGTGCCAGCAGTTTACAGGTCTATGGCTACACCTTC.

This clone was seen a single time. This chain links TRBV30 with TRBJ1-2; the match to TRBD1 covers 7 bases. The length of the CDR3 is 16 residues. V lost 3 bases to trimming and J lost 7 bases; unmatched junction nucleotides: 17. The germline gives CDR1 GTSNPN, CDR2 SVGIG (reference sequence). The CDR3 sequence: CAWSGSYDRVGFGYTF. CDR3 DNA: TGTGCCTGGAGCGGTAGCTACGACAGGGTTGGATTTGGCTACACCTTC.

This clone was seen only a few times. The chain couples TRBV7-9 to TRBJ1-6; no firm D call. This CDR3 spans 13 amino acids. V gave up 5 bases and J gave up 7 bases, with 9 bases separating them. Germline V gene lookup returns CDR1 SEHNR and CDR2 FQNEAQ (reference sequence). The CDR3: CASSPLENSPLHF. CDR3 coding DNA: TGTGCCAGCAGCCCTCTGGAGAATTCACCCCTCCACTTT.

The chain employs TRBV9 and TRBJ1-2; 8 bases fit TRBD1. Germline CDR1 reads SGDLS; CDR2 reads YYNGEE. The ends lost 3 bases at V and 0 bases at J; junction bases unmatched: 10. The CDR3 covers 17 residues. The CDR3 spells CASSAPGGGEANYGYTF. The CDR3 DNA reads TGTGCCAGCAGCGCTCCAGGGGGCGGAGAAGCTAACTATGGCTACACCTTC.

This clone has only a few counts. The J gene is TRBJ1-6, the V gene TRBV28; unclear D gene. From germline, CDR1 is MDHEN and CDR2 SYDVKM. The CDR3 covers 12 residues. V was pared by 8 bases and J by 14 bases, with 16 bases between. CDR3 region: CASRGGVRSLHF. In nucleotides, the CDR3 is TGTGCCAGCCGCGGTGGTGTTCGGTCCCTCCACTTT.

The chain combines TRBV5-1 with TRBJ2-5; the D gene is possibly TRBD1 (6 bases). Trimming stripped 0 bases from V and 3 bases from J, with 9 bases between. Per the germline V gene, CDR1 is SGHRS and CDR2 is YFSETQ. The CDR3 length is 14 residues. The CDR3 nucleotides read TGCGCCAGCAGCTTGGATCGGACAGAAGAGACCCAGTACTTC. Protein sequence: CASSLDRTEETQYF. The full variable domain, its missing parts supplied by reference TRBV5-1 and TRBJ2-5, is KAGVTQTPRYLIKTRGQQVTLSCSPISGHRSVSWYQQTPGQGLQFLFEYFSETQRNKGNFPGRFSGRQFSNSRSEMNVSTLELGDSALYLCASSLDRTEETQYFGPGTRLLVL.

This rearrangement joins TRBV9 to TRBJ1-6; D is unclear. Trimming removed 4 bases at V and 7 bases at J, with 12 bases between. CDR1 SGDLS and CDR2 YYNGEE come from the germline V gene. CDR3 size: 14 residues. The CDR3 bases are TGTGCCAGCAGCCCCCTAGGCGGGAATTCACCCCTCCACTTT. This sequence encodes CASSPLGGNSPLHF. Full variable domain (rest looked up from reference TRBV9 and TRBJ1-6): DSGVTQTPKHLITATGQRVTLRCSPRSGDLSVYWYQQSLDQGLQFLIQYYNGEERAKGNILERFSAQQFPDLHSELNLSSLELGDSALYFCASSPLGGNSPLHFGNGTRLTVT.

The chain employs TRBV6-5 and TRBJ1-5; D is ambiguous. V was cut by 4 bases and J by 2 bases, with 15 bases left in between. CDR1 and CDR2 from the germline V gene are MNHEY and SVGAGI. The CDR3 loop spans 16 amino acids. DNA of the CDR3: TGTGCCAGCAGTTCCCTGACCGTTGAGGGCAATCAGCCCCAGCATTTT. The encoded protein is CASSSLTVEGNQPQHF.

A single count supports this clone. The chain employs TRBV4-1 and TRBJ2-1; TRBD2 matches 8 bases. Unmatched junction bases numbered 12, after V lost 1 base and J lost 1 base. The CDR3 length is 19 residues. CDR1 is MGHRA and CDR2 is YSYEKL in the germline V gene. The CDR3 loop reads CASSQGGLAGDPSYNEQFF. The CDR3 DNA reads TGCGCCAGCAGCCAAGGGGGGCTAGCGGGCGACCCTTCCTACAATGAGCAGTTCTTC.

The chain joins TRBV29-1 to TRBJ2-1, with 7 bases matching TRBD2. The J segment lost 1 base and the V segment lost 6 bases, leaving 6 bases of the junction unmatched. The CDR3 contains 14 residues. Germline V gives CDR1 SQVTM, CDR2 ANQGSEA. In DNA form, the CDR3 reads TGCAGCGTCTCCGGGGAGGGTTCCTACAATGAGCAGTTCTTC. Amino acid sequence: CSVSGEGSYNEQFF.

V usage is TRBV7-2 and J usage is TRBJ2-1, with D perhaps matching TRBD1 (5 bases). Germline V gene lookup returns CDR1 SGHTA and CDR2 FQGNSA. This CDR3 contains 16 residues. The V end lost 7 bases, the J end lost 4 bases, and 20 bases lay between the germline ends. CDR3 amino acids: CASTEAGPASYNEQFF. The CDR3 DNA is TGTGCCAGCACCGAAGCAGGGCCCGCTTCGTACAATGAGCAGTTCTTC. Drawing the rest from reference TRBV7-2 and TRBJ2-1, the complete variable domain is GAGVSQSPSNKVTEKGKDVELRCDPISGHTALYWYRQSLGQGLEFLIYFQGNSAPDKSGLPSDRFSAERTGGSVSTLTIQRTQQEDSAVYLCASTEAGPASYNEQFFGPGTRLTVL.

This clone was seen just once. The rearrangement joins TRBV9 to TRBJ2-7; TRBD1 is a possible D gene (6 bases). Trimming shortened V by 4 bases and J by 5 bases, and 22 bases separated the two germline ends. The germline V gene encodes CDR1 SGDLS and CDR2 YYNGEE. The CDR3 has 16 amino acids. The DNA for the CDR3 is TGTGCCAGCAGCCCCGGTGGGGGCGGTGGGTTCCACGAGCAGTACTTC. Amino acid sequence: CASSPGGGGGFHEQYF.

The chain has TRBV5-1 and TRBJ1-2; D possibly corresponds to TRBD1 (6 bases). The CDR3 runs to 13 residues. Trimming shortened V by 0 bases and J by 6 bases, and 9 bases separated the two germline ends. CDR1 SGHRS and CDR2 YFSETQ come from the germline V gene. As DNA, the CDR3 is TGCGCCAGCAGCTTGGGGGGGCGCGATGGCTACACCTTC. Translating it yields CASSLGGRDGYTF.

This chain connects TRBV6-6 to TRBJ1-1; weak D call: TRBD1 (6 bases). The CDR3 sequence is 13 residues long. V was trimmed by 6 bases and J by 4 bases, leaving 12 bases between them. CDR1 is MNHNY and CDR2 is SVGAGI in the germline V gene (reference sequence). The CDR3 loop is CASRRGASTEAFF. The CDR3, as DNA: TGTGCCAGCAGGCGGGGGGCGAGCACTGAAGCTTTCTTT.

The chain has TRBV29-1 and TRBJ1-1, with unresolved D. Trimming removed 0 bases at V and 4 bases at J, with 12 bases between. Germline V lookup: CDR1 SQVTM, CDR2 ANQGSEA. This CDR3 contains 14 residues. This CDR3 reads CSVEERRVGTEAFF. The DNA of the CDR3 is TGCAGCGTTGAAGAACGGCGGGTTGGCACTGAAGCTTTCTTT.

The chain has TRBV29-1 and TRBJ2-2; 8 positions match TRBD1. Germline V gives CDR1 SQVTM, CDR2 ANQGSEA. This CDR3 comprises 14 residues. V shed 3 bases, J shed 5 bases, and the junction held 5 bases outside the gene matches. In DNA, the CDR3 is TGCAGCGTTGATGTCAGGGGGCAAACCGGGGAGCTGTTTTTT. Protein sequence: CSVDVRGQTGELFF.

The chain carries TRBV6-6 and TRBJ1-1, with no clear D. The germline CDR1 and CDR2 sequences are MNHNY and SVGAGI (reference sequence). The CDR3 contains 15 residues. Trimming shortened V by 5 bases and J by 0 bases, and 13 bases separated the two germline ends. The DNA for the CDR3 is TGTGCCAGCAGTAGGAGGCCTATACTGAACACTGAAGCTTTCTTT. It codes for CASSRRPILNTEAFF.

The chain joins TRBV5-6 to TRBJ1-4; unclear D gene. The CDR3 has 13 amino acids. Germline values: CDR1 SGHDT, CDR2 YYEEEE. Trimming took 1 base from V and 5 from J, leaving 6 bases between them. The CDR3 is CASSLTANEKLFF. DNA of the CDR3: TGTGCCAGCAGCTTGACAGCAAATGAAAAACTGTTTTTT.

In DNA, the CDR3 is TGTGCCAGCTCACCACGTCGGGGCAGGGGGCCGGATCACGAGCAGTACTTC. Its translation: CASSPRRGRGPDHEQYF. The V gene is TRBV18, the J gene TRBJ2-7, with TRBD1 matching 8 bases. The CDR3 runs to 17 residues. CDR1 is KGHSH, CDR2 LQKENI, per germline. V was clipped by 1 base and J by 5 bases; unmatched bases: 13.

The V call is TRBV7-8, the J call TRBJ2-3, with D tentatively TRBD1 (7 bases). CDR1 SGHVS and CDR2 FQNEAQ come from the germline V gene. Trimming left V 2 bases short and J 6 bases short, with 9 bases between. CDR3 length: 13 amino acids. The CDR3 is CASSLPGGDTQYF. CDR3 nucleotides: TGTGCCAGCAGCTTACCAGGGGGGGATACGCAGTATTTT.

The CDR3 DNA sequence: TGCGCCAGCAGCTGGGGAGGACAGGGGGCTCCGGCGGGAAACACCATATATTTT. As protein: CASSWGGQGAPAGNTIYF. This chain links TRBV5-1 with TRBJ1-3; 11 bases line up with TRBD1. The CDR3 totals 18 residues. V gave up 3 bases and J gave up 4 bases; unmatched junction bases: 12. Germline assignment: CDR1 SGHRS and CDR2 YFSETQ.

The chain has TRBV5-1 and TRBJ1-2; a weak D match, TRBD1 (5 bases). CDR1 is SGHRS, CDR2 YFSETQ, per germline. The CDR3 is 15 amino acids. The V end lost 1 base, the J end lost 1 base, and 11 bases lay between the germline ends. CDR3 sequence: CASSLSVGVNYGYTF. CDR3 DNA: TGCGCCAGCAGCTTGTCGGTAGGGGTTAACTATGGCTACACCTTC.

J is TRBJ1-6 and V is TRBV6-5; D is unresolved. Trimming took off 0 bases at V and 6 bases at J, with 3 bases between the two ends. Germline-derived CDR1 and CDR2 are MNHEY and SVGAGI. The CDR3 runs 13 residues. CDR3 in amino acids: CASSYSRNSPLHF. In DNA, the CDR3 is TGTGCCAGCAGTTACTCCCGTAATTCACCCCTCCACTTT.